This TCR beta chain derives from a study of human T cells and chemical hapten exposure. Study summary: The study traced per-sample TCR yield variation mainly to small differences in pooled library volumes.

Points from the study as a whole: With regard to DPC sensitization, TCRs above 1 in 1000 frequency did not change.

It was from unfractionated whole blood that total RNA was extracted. The library tagged individual cDNA molecules with unique molecular identifiers. TCRdb called the 5' RACE reads again in MiXCR, with one record for every CDR3 protein. Of 150,000 or so distinct CDR3 sequences listed, 3.5% to 5% are singletons. Trimming took 4 bases from V and 3 from J, leaving 12 bases between them. The germline V gene has CDR1 LGHDT and CDR2 YNNKEL (reference sequence). The CDR3 is 14 amino acids. This clonotype has a count of ten or more. Its antigen is not identified. J is TRBJ1-1 and V is TRBV3-1, with D possibly being TRBD1 (6 bases). This sequence originates from a female donor in good health. This chain's CDR3 is CASSPVGGHTEAFF. CDR3 coding DNA: TGTGCCAGCAGCCCAGTGGGGGGGCACACTGAAGCTTTCTTT. Variable domain in full (rest from reference TRBV3-1 and TRBJ1-1): DTAVSQTPKYLVTQMGNDKSIKCEQNLGHDTMYWYKQDSKKFLKIMFSYNNKELIINETVPNRFSPKSPDKAHLNLHINSLELGDSAVYFCASSPVGGHTEAFFGQGTRLTVV.